This record concerns one T cell receptor (beta chain) sequence. The data are from a study of blood T cell repertoires in COVID-19. Sequencing was performed with immunoSEQ multiplex PCR; in TCRdb, only in-frame clones are kept and a portion is missing. The table includes about 160,000 clones, 80% detected once. CDR1 is SGHAT, CDR2 FQNNGV, per germline. Between the trimmed V and J ends, which lost 1 base and 1 base, there was a span of 12 bases. The CDR3 is made up of 16 amino acids. Residents of about two dozen US areas, aged about 18 to 89 years, made up the participants. Clinical history reported by participants formed the basis on which cohorts were assigned. Before being deemed recovered, Cohort 3 donors had two negative PCRs, clearance, or symptom resolution.

This TCR derives from a woman in her fifties or sixties who had recovered from COVID-19. V and J are TRBV11-2 and TRBJ2-3, with D possibly being TRBD2 (7 bases). Sequencing was performed on PBMCs or T cells enriched from blood (not recorded which). Written as DNA, the CDR3 is TGTGCCAGCAGCTTAGTACGGGGGGCTCGCACAGATACGCAGTATTTT. This codes for CASSLVRGARTDTQYF.